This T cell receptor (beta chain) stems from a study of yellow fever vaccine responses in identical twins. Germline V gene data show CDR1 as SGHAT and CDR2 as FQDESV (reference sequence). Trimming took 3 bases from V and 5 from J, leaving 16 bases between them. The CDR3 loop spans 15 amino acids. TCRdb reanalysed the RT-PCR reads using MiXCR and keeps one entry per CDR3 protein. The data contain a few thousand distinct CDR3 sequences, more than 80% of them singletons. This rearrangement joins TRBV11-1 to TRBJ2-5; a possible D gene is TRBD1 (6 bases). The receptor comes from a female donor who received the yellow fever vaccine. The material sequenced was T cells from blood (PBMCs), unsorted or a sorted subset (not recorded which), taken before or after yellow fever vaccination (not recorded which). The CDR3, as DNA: TGTGCCAGCAGCTTGGGGGCCAGACAGGATGAGACCCAGTACTTC. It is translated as CASSLGARQDETQYF.